These 17 T cell receptor beta chains share one sample of origin, sequenced in a study of shared clonotypes between healthy human individuals. Positively selected for CCR7, the CD45RO-negative cells used as naive CD8 cells excluded terminally differentiated effector memory CD45RA+ cells. Libraries were prepared by immunoSEQ multiplex PCR; TCRdb keeps only in-frame clonotypes and omits some of them. There are roughly 2 million clones in the sample; about 95% occur only once, and roughly 1% lies in the top ten. Source material: naive CD8+ T cells sorted from blood. These receptors came from a young man in good health.

The V and J genes are TRBV7-9 and TRBJ2-5, with 12 positions matching TRBD1. CDR3 length: 14 amino acids. Germline V gene data show CDR1 as SEHNR and CDR2 as FQNEAQ (reference sequence). Germline trimming cut 6 bases from V and 5 bases from J; bases unmatched to any gene: 4. Here the CDR3 reads CASSPGQGAETQYF. CDR3 bases: TGTGCCAGCAGTCCGGGACAGGGGGCTGAGACCCAGTACTTC.

This sequence joins TRBV5-4 and TRBJ2-1, with 9 nucleotides matching TRBD1. The CDR3 loop spans 14 amino acids. Germline lookup yields CDR1 SGHNT and CDR2 YYREEE (reference sequence). V was clipped by 4 bases and J by 3 bases; unmatched bases: 2. In DNA, the CDR3 is TGTGCCAGCAGCCCGGGACAGGGCTACAATGAGCAGTTCTTC. It specifies CASSPGQGYNEQFF.

Note on this clone: Within the sample, other DNA sequences also encode this same CDR3. This chain joins TRBV27 and TRBJ1-1; tentative D call: TRBD1 (5 bases). V shed 5 bases and J shed 1 base, with 8 bases lying between them. This CDR3 contains 13 residues. From germline, CDR1 is MNHEY and CDR2 SMNVEV (reference sequence). For the CDR3, the DNA is TGTGCCAGCAGTCCCCAGGGGAACACTGAAGCTTTCTTT. Translating gives CASSPQGNTEAFF.

The chain links TRBV12-5 to TRBJ1-2; TRBD1 is a possible D gene (5 bases). Trimming shortened V by 1 base and J by 4 bases, and 25 bases separated the two germline ends. Germline CDR1 and CDR2: LGHNT and FRNRAP. CDR3 length: 19 residues. The chain's CDR3 is CASGLDWMGSQEGSYGYTF. The CDR3 DNA is TGTGCTAGTGGTTTGGATTGGATGGGTTCACAGGAAGGGAGCTATGGCTACACCTTC.

Of note for this clone: Different DNA sequences within this sample yield the same CDR3. The chain combines TRBV6-6 with TRBJ2-1; D is unresolved. The CDR3 has 15 residues. Trimming stripped 1 base from V and 0 bases from J, with 7 bases between. The germline V gene encodes CDR1 MNHNY and CDR2 SVGAGI (reference sequence). CDR3 amino acids: CASSYLGSSYNEQFF. The CDR3 coding sequence is TGTGCCAGCAGTTACTTAGGAAGCTCCTACAATGAGCAGTTCTTC.

The rearrangement links TRBV6-5 to TRBJ2-1; tentative D call: TRBD2 (6 bases). CDR1 is MNHEY, CDR2 SVGAGI, per germline. V shed 6 bases and J shed 6 bases, with 18 bases lying between them. CDR3 size: 15 residues. CDR3 nucleotide sequence: TGTGCCAGCAGCCCTCATCGGGAGCGAGGCAATGAGCAGTTCTTC. Translated: CASSPHRERGNEQFF.

V usage is TRBV4-1 and J usage is TRBJ2-1; 11 bases agree with TRBD2. CDR1 and CDR2 from the germline V gene are MGHRA and YSYEKL. The junction had 17 bases not matched to a gene; V was cut back by 2 bases and J by 11 bases. This CDR3 is built from 18 residues. The CDR3 DNA follows: TGCGCCAGCAGCCAACTAATGACTAGCGGGGCCGACGGGAACAAGCAGTTCTTC. Translating gives CASSQLMTSGADGNKQFF.

The gene calls are TRBV5-4 and TRBJ2-7; D is undetermined. This CDR3 is built from 14 residues. V was cut by 1 base and J by 2 bases, with 10 bases left in between. Germline loops: CDR1 SGHNT, CDR2 YYREEE (reference sequence). The CDR3, as DNA: TGTGCCAGCAGCTTGTCACCGGAAGCCTACGAGCAGTACTTC. Translation gives CASSLSPEAYEQYF.

The V call is TRBV27, the J call TRBJ1-5; tentative D call: TRBD1 (6 bases). The CDR3 contains 16 residues. The V and J ends lost 1 base and 5 bases respectively, with 15 bases between them. Germline V gene sequence: CDR1 MNHEY, CDR2 SMNVEV (reference sequence). CDR3 bases: TGTGCCAGCAGTTTATTAAGGGTGTCAGGGGATCAGCCCCAGCATTTT. Translation gives CASSLLRVSGDQPQHF.

This chain connects TRBV5-6 to TRBJ1-2, with D uncertain. In germline, CDR1 is SGHDT, CDR2 YYEEEE. V shed 3 bases and J shed 5 bases, with 8 bases lying between them. This CDR3 is 12 amino acids long. CDR3 amino acids: CASSSTLYGYTF. The CDR3 DNA follows: TGTGCCAGCAGCTCAACACTATATGGCTACACCTTC.

This clone was seen a single time. The chain uses TRBV10-2 and TRBJ1-6; 7 bases line up with TRBD1. The germline CDR1 and CDR2 sequences are WSHSY and SAAADI. The V gene end was trimmed by 3 bases and the J gene end by 10 bases; junction bases not matched to a gene: 9. This CDR3 is built from 15 residues. CDR3 coding DNA: TGCGCCAGCAGTGAAACAGGGGAGGGAGGCTCACCCCTCCACTTT. Its translation: CASSETGEGGSPLHF.

The chain combines TRBV5-1 with TRBJ2-1, with a weak D call TRBD2 (6 bases). Germline loops: CDR1 SGHRS, CDR2 YFSETQ. V dropped 4 bases and J dropped 5 bases, with 16 bases sitting between them. The CDR3 has 15 amino acids. The CDR3 loop reads CASSTPPIADNEQFF. The CDR3 nucleotides are TGCGCCAGCAGCACCCCCCCGATAGCGGACAATGAGCAGTTCTTC.

The V and J genes are TRBV4-3 and TRBJ1-5; D is undetermined. The germline CDR1 and CDR2 sequences are LGHNA and YSLEER. Trimming took 0 bases from V and 4 from J, leaving 10 bases between them. The CDR3 sequence is 15 residues long. For the CDR3, the DNA is TGCGCCAGCAGCCAAGATCTAGGTGCGAATCAGCCCCAGCATTTT. Its protein product is CASSQDLGANQPQHF.

The V and J genes are TRBV5-6 and TRBJ2-3; D unresolved. The germline gives CDR1 SGHDT, CDR2 YYEEEE. Trimming stripped 2 bases from V and 6 bases from J, with 16 bases between. The CDR3 sequence is 15 residues long. As DNA, the CDR3 is TGTGCCAGCAGCTTCTCAAGCGACGAGGTTGATACGCAGTATTTT. Protein sequence: CASSFSSDEVDTQYF.

The chain recombines TRBV6-5 with TRBJ1-6, with TRBD1 matching over 9 bases. The CDR3 contains 15 residues. Germline trimming cut 2 bases from V and 14 bases from J; bases unmatched to any gene: 10. CDR1 and CDR2 (germline): MNHEY, SVGAGI. The CDR3 reads CASSYGTGRRDSLHF. The CDR3 DNA is TGTGCCAGCAGTTACGGGACAGGGCGGCGGGATTCCCTCCACTTT.

Only one count was recorded for this clone. The sample carries other DNA sequences with the same CDR3. The V gene is TRBV2, the J gene TRBJ2-7, with D possibly being TRBD1 (6 bases). Trimming removed 4 bases at V and 7 bases at J, with 11 bases between. Germline CDR1 is SNHLY and CDR2 is FYNNEI. The CDR3 runs 12 residues. CDR3 in DNA: TGTGCCAGCAGTGGTGAGGGGGTGGAGCAGTACTTC. Protein product: CASSGEGVEQYF.

Note on this clone: Additional DNA sequences in this sample encode the identical CDR3. This chain connects TRBV27 to TRBJ2-7; D might be TRBD1 or TRBD2, each matching 6 bases. V was trimmed by 1 base and J by 5 bases, leaving 9 bases between them. CDR3 length equals 13 residues. The germline gives CDR1 MNHEY, CDR2 SMNVEV (reference sequence). Here the CDR3 reads CASSLLGGNEQYF. The CDR3 coding sequence is TGTGCCAGCAGTTTATTGGGGGGCAACGAGCAGTACTTC.